This T cell receptor (beta chain) is from a study of blood T cell repertoires in COVID-19. Study-wide background: Nucleic acid was either cDNA or gDNA, and it came from T cells, B-cell-depleted T cells, or PBMCs.

Per the authors' pipeline: Cell counts per sample came from amplifying reference gene primers. Assay: immunoSEQ multiplex PCR; the TCRdb copy retains only in-frame clones and omits some. V, J and clone size are those of that table, while D and trimming were read from the DNA. The sample records 220,000 or so clones, about 79% being singletons. The age range of participants was 18 to 89 years, with residence in approximately 25 US areas. The sequenced sample consisted of PBMCs or T cells enriched from blood (not recorded which). The sequence came from a woman between 40 and 55 years old with acute COVID-19.

The DNA of the CDR3 is TGTGCCAGCAGCTCGGGACTAAGGCATACTGAAGCTTTCTTT. It specifies CASSSGLRHTEAFF. The chain links TRBV7-9 to TRBJ1-1; a possible D gene is TRBD1 (5 bases). V lost 4 bases, J lost 5 bases, and 14 bases lay in between. This CDR3 has 14 residues. The germline gives CDR1 SEHNR, CDR2 FQNEAQ (reference sequence). Looking up the rest from reference TRBV7-9 and TRBJ1-1 gives the full variable domain: DTGVSQNPRHKITKRGQNVTFRCDPISEHNRLYWYRQTLGQGPEFLTYFQNEAQLEKSRLLSDRFSAERPKGSFSTLEIQRTEQGDSAMYLCASSSGLRHTEAFFGQGTRLTVV.